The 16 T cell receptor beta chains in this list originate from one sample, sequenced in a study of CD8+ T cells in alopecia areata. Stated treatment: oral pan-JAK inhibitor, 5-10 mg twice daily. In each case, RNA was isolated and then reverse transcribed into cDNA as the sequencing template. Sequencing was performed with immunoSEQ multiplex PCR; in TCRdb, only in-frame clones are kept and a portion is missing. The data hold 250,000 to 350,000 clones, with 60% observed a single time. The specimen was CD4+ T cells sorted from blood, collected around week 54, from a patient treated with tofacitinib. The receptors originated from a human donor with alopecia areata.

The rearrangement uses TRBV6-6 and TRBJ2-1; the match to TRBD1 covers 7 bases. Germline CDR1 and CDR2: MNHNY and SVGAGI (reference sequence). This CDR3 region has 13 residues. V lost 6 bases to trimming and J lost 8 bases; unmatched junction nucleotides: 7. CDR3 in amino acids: CASSRADRDEQFF. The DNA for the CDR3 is TGTGCCAGCAGCAGGGCCGACAGGGATGAGCAGTTCTTC.

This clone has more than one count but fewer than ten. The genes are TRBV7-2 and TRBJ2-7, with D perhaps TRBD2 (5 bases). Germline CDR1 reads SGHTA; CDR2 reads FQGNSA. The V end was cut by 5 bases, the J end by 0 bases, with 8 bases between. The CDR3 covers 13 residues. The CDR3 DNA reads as TGTGCCAGCAGCGCCGGACTCTCCTACGAGCAGTACTTC. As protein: CASSAGLSYEQYF.

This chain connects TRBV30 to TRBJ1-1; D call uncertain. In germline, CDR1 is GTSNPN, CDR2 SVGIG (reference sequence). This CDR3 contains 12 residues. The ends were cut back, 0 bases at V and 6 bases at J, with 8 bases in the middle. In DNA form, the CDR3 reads TGTGCCTGGAGTGTAGGTTCGCCTGAAGCTTTCTTT. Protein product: CAWSVGSPEAFF.

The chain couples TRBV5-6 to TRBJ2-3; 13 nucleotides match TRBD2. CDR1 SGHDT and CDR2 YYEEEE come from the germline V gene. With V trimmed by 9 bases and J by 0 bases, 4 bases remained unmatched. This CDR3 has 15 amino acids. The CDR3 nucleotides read TGTGCCACCCGGACTAGCGGGGGTAGCACAGATACGCAGTATTTT. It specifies CATRTSGGSTDTQYF.

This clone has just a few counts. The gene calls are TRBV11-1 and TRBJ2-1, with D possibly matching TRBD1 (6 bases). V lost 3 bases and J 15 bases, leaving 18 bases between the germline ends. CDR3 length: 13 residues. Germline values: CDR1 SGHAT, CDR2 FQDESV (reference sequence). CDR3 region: CASSLPNRDRSFF. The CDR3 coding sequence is TGTGCCAGCAGCTTGCCGAACAGGGACCGATCGTTCTTC.

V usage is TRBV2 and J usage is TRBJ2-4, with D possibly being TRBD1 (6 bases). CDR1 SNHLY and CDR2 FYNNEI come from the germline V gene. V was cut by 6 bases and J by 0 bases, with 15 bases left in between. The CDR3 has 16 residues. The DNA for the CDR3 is TGTGCCAGCAGGGCTGGGACAATTCCAGCCAAAAACATTCAGTACTTC. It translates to CASRAGTIPAKNIQYF.

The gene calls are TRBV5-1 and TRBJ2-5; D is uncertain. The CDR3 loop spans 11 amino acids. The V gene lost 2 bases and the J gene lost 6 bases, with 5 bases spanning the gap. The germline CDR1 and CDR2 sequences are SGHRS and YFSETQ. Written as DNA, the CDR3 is TGCGCCAGCAGCTTCGGACAGACCCAGTACTTC. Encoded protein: CASSFGQTQYF.

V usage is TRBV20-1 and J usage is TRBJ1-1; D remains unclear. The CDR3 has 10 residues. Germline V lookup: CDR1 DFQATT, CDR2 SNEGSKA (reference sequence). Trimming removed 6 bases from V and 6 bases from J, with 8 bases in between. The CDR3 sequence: CSAVLSEAFF. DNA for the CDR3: TGCAGTGCCGTCTTGTCTGAAGCTTTCTTT.

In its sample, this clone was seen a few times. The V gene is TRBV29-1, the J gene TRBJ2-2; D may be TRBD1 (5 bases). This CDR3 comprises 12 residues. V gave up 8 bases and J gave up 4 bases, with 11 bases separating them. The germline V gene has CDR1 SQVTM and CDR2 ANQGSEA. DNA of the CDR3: TGCAGCTTACAGGTCTCCACCGGGGAGCTGTTTTTT. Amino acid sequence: CSLQVSTGELFF.

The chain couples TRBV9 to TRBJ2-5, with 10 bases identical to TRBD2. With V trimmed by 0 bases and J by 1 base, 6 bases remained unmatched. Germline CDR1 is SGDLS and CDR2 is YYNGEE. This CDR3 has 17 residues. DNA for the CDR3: TGTGCCAGCAGCGTAGAGGCTAGCGGGGGCTTCCAAGAGACCCAGTACTTC. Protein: CASSVEASGGFQETQYF.

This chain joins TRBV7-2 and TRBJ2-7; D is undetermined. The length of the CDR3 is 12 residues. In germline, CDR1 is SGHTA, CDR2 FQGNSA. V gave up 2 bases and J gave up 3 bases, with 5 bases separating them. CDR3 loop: CASSLNSYEQYF. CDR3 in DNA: TGTGCCAGCAGCTTAAATAGCTACGAGCAGTACTTC.

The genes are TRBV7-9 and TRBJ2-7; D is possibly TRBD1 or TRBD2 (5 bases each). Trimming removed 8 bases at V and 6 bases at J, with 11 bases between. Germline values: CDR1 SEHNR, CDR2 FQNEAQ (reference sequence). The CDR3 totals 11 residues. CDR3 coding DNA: TGTGCCAGCCGTAGGGACGGCGAGCAGTACTTC. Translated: CASRRDGEQYF.

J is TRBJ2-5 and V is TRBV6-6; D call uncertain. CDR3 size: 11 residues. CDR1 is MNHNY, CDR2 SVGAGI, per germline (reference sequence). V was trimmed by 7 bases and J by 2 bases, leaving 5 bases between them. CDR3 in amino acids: CASTSQETQYF. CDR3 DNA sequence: TGTGCCAGCACGAGTCAAGAGACCCAGTACTTC.

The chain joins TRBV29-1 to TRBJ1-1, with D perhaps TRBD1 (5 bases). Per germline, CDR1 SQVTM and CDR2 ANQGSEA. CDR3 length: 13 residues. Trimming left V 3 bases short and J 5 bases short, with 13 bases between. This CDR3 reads CSVEGEYGTEAFF. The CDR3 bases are TGCAGCGTTGAGGGGGAATACGGGACTGAAGCTTTCTTT.

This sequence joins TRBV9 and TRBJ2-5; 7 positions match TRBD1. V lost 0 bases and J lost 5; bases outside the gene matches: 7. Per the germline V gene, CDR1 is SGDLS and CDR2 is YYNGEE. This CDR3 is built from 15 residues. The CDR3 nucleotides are TGTGCCAGCAGCGTAGCAGGGGGACAGAGGGAGACCCAGTACTTC. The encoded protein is CASSVAGGQRETQYF.

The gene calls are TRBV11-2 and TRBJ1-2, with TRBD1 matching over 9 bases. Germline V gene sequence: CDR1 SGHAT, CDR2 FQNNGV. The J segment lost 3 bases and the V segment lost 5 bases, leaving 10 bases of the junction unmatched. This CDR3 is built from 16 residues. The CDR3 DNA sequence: TGTGCCAGCAGCCGATATAACAGGGGGCCAGACTATGGCTACACCTTC. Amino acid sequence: CASSRYNRGPDYGYTF.